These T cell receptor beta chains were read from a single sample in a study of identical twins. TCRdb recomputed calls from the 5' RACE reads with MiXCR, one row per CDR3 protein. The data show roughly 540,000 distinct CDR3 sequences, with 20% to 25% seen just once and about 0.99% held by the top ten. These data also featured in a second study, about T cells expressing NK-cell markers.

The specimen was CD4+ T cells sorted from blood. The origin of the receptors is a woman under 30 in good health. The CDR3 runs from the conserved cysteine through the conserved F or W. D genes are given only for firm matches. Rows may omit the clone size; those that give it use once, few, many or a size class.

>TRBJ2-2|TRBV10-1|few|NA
TGCGCCAGCAGTGAAGCAACCGGGGAGCTGTTTTTT
CASSEATGELFF
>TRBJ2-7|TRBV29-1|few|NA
TGCAGCGCCGGGTCGGGGTTCGAGCAGTACTTC
CSAGSGFEQYF
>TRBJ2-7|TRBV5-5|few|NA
TGTGCCAGCAGCCCGACAGGTTATCACTACGAGCAGTACTTC
CASSPTGYHYEQYF
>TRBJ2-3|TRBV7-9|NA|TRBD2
TGTGCCAGCAGCTTCGCGCGGGAGTTCTCTGATACGCAGTATTTT
CASSFAREFSDTQYF
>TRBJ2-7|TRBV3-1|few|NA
TGTGCCAGCAGTGACACGCCGGGGTACGAGCAGTACTTC
CASSDTPGYEQYF
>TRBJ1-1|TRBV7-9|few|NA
TGTGCCAGCAGCCGAGAAGGGGACACTGAAGCTTTCTTT
CASSREGDTEAFF
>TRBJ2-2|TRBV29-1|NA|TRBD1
TGCAGCGTTGGAGGGGGCCGGGGCCAAAGAGGTCTGAACACCGGGGAGCTGTTTTTT
CSVGGGRGQRGLNTGELFF
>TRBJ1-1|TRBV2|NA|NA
TGTGCCAGCAGTGGCCCAGCTATGAACACTGAAGCTTTCTTT
CASSGPAMNTEAFF
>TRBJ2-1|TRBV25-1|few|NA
TGTGCCAGCAGCGACGCTAGGAGGAGAGCCTACAATGAGCAGTTCTTC
CASSDARRRAYNEQFF
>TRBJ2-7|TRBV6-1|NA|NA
TGTGCCAGCAGTACACAAAAGAGCTCCTACGAGCAGTACTTC
CASSTQKSSYEQYF
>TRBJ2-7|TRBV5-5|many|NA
TGTGCCAGCAGCTTTAGTCCGACCTCCTACGAGCAGTACTTC
CASSFSPTSYEQYF
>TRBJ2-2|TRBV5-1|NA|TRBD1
TGCGCCAGCAGCTTGGCCGGACAGGGGAACACCGGGGAGCTGTTTTTT
CASSLAGQGNTGELFF
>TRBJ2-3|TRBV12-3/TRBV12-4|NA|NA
TGTGCCAGCAACCGGGGAGTCACAGATACGCAGTATTTT
CASNRGVTDTQYF
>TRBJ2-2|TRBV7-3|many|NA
TGTGCCAGCAGCCTACAGAGCAGGGCCACCGGGGAGCTGTTTTTT
CASSLQSRATGELFF
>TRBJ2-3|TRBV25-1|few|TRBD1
TGTGCCAGCAGCCCGACAGGGGTGAGCACAGATACGCAGTATTTT
CASSPTGVSTDTQYF
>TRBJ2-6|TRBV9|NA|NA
TGTGCCAGCAGTGATTGGTCTGGGGCCAACGTCCTGACTTTC
CASSDWSGANVLTF
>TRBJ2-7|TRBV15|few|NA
TGTGCCACCAGTTTAAGCTGGGAAAACCACGAGCAGTACTTC
CATSLSWENHEQYF
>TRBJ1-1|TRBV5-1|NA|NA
TGCGCCAGCAGCGCCGGTCGGGGGGTAGACACTGAAGCTTTCTTT
CASSAGRGVDTEAFF
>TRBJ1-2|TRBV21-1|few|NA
TGTGCCAGCAGCAAAGTTTGTAAGGACAGGGGTTTGCACTATGGCTACACCTTC
CASSKVCKDRGLHYGYTF
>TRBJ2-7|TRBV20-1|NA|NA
TGCAGTGCTAGACAGCTCTCCTACGAGCAGTACTTC
CSARQLSYEQYF
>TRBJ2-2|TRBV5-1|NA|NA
TGCGCCAGCAGCTTGGGGGCCGCACAGGGTAGTACCGGGGAGCTGTTTTTT
CASSLGAAQGSTGELFF
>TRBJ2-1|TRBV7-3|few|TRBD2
TGTGCCAGCAGCTTTAGCGGGGGGCGCCACAATGAGCAGTTCTTC
CASSFSGGRHNEQFF
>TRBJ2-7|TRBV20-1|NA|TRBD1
TGCAGTGCCATAATGACAGGGAGCGGCGAGCAGTACTTC
CSAIMTGSGEQYF
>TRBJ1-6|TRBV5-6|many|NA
TGTGCCAGCAGCTTGGAGTACTCACCCCTCCACTTT
CASSLEYSPLHF
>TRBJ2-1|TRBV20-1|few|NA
TGCAGTGCTAGACATTCGGAACCTTACAATGAGCAGTTCTTC
CSARHSEPYNEQFF
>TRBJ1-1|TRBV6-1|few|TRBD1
TGTGCCAGCAGCCCCCTTCCGGGACAGGGGAACACTGAAGCTTTCTTT
CASSPLPGQGNTEAFF
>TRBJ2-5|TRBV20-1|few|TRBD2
TGCAGTGCTCCGCGGGGTAGCGGGTTCGAGACCCAGTACTTC
CSAPRGSGFETQYF
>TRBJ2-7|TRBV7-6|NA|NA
TGTGCCAGCAGCTTAGCGGGTGGTTCCGCCAAGAACTACGAGCAGTACTTC
CASSLAGGSAKNYEQYF
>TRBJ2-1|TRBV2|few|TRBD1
TGTGCCAAACAGGGGGCCGATGAGCAGTTCTTC
CAKQGADEQFF
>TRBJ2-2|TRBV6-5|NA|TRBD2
TGTGCCAGCAGTTTCAGGACTAGCCCCGGGGAGCTGTTTTTT
CASSFRTSPGELFF
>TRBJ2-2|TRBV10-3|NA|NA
TGTGCCATCACTGGTACCGGGGAGCTGTTTTTT
CAITGTGELFF
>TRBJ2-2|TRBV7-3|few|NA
TGTGCCAGCAGCAATACTGGGAACACCGGGGAGCTGTTTTTT
CASSNTGNTGELFF
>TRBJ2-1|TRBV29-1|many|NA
TGCAGCGTTGGAGGCTACAATGAGCAGTTCTTC
CSVGGYNEQFF
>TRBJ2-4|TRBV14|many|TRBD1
TGTGCCAGCAGCCAAGCCGGGGCGGACAGGGTACACTTC
CASSQAGADRVHF
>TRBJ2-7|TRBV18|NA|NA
TGTGCCAGCTCACGTTGGAGTGACGAGCAGTACTTC
CASSRWSDEQYF
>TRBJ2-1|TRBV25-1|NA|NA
TGTGCCAGCAGTGCTATCGGGGACGGGGGCGAGCAGTTCTTC
CASSAIGDGGEQFF
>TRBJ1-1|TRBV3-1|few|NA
TGTGCCAGCAGCCACTGGGGGCTGAACACTGAAGCTTTCTTT
CASSHWGLNTEAFF
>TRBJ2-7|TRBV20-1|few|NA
TGCAGTGCTAGTCGAAAATACGAGCAGTACTTC
CSASRKYEQYF
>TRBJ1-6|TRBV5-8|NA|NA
TGTGCCAGCAGCCCTTGGGGGGATTCACTCCACTTT
CASSPWGDSLHF
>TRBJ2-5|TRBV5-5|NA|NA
TGTGCCAGCAGCTTATTGGGGGGACAAGAGACCCAGTACTTC
CASSLLGGQETQYF
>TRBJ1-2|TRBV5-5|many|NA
TGTGCCAGCAGCCCGCCCGACAGCTACTATGGCTACACCTTC
CASSPPDSYYGYTF
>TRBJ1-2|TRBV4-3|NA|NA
TGCGCCAGCAGCCAAGGAAGGGGAGGCGGAAGCTATGGCTACACCTTC
CASSQGRGGGSYGYTF
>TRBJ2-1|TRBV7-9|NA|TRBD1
TGTGCCAGCAGCTTACAGGGGGCGTTCAATGAGCAGTTCTTC
CASSLQGAFNEQFF
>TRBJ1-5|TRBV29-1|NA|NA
TGCAGCGTTGTAGGCTCACGAGATCAGCCCCAGCATTTT
CSVVGSRDQPQHF
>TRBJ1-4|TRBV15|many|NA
TGTGCCACCAGCAGAGAGCCCACCTTCAGGGGCAAACTGTTTTTT
CATSREPTFRGKLFF
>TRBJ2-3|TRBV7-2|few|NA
TGTGCCAGCAGCTTAAGTCACCCCACAGATACGCAGTATTTT
CASSLSHPTDTQYF
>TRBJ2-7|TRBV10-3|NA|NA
TGTGCCGCGGGGCAGAGCTACGAGCAGTACTTC
CAAGQSYEQYF
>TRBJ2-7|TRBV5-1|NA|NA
TGCGCCAGCAGCTTGGATCTTCGGTACGAGCAGTACTTC
CASSLDLRYEQYF
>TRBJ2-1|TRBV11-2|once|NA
TGTGCCAGCAGCTTAATTCGGCTCCCGGGGACCCTTATAGGTGGGCAGTTCTTC
CASSLIRLPGTLIGGQFF
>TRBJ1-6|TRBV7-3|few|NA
TGTGCCAGCAGCATCGGACTTTCCCCTAATTCACCCCTCCACTTT
CASSIGLSPNSPLHF
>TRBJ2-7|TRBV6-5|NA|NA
TGTGCCAGCAGTTCGAGTGCTAGCTCCTACGAGCAGTACTTC
CASSSSASSYEQYF
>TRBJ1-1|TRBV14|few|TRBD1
TGTGCCAGCAGCCAAGGGCAGGGGGACGCTTTCTTT
CASSQGQGDAFF
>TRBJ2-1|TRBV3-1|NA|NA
TGTGCCAGCAGCCTAGAGACGCGGGAGCAGTTCTTC
CASSLETREQFF